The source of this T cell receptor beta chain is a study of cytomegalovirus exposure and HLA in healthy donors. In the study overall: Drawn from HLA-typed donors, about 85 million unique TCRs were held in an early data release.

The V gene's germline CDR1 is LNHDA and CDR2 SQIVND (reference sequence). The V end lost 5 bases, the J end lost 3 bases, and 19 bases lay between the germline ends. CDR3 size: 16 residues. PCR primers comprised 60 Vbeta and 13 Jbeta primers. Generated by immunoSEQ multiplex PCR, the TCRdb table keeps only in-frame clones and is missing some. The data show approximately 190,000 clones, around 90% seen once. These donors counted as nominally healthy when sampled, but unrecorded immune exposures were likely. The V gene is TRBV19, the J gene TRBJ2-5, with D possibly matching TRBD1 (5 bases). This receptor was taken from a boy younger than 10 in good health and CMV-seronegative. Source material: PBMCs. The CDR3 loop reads CASSADRIHDKETQYF. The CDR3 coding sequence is TGTGCCAGTAGTGCAGACAGAATCCATGATAAAGAGACCCAGTACTTC. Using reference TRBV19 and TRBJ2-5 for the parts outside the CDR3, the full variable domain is DGGITQSPKYLFRKEGQNVTLSCEQNLNHDAMYWYRQDPGQGLRLIYYSQIVNDFQKGDIAEGYSVSREKKESFPLTVTSAQKNPTAFYLCASSADRIHDKETQYFGPGTRLLVL.